Shown below are 25 T cell receptor beta chains from a single sample sequenced in a study of beta chain features in type 1 diabetes. The isolated RNA, all of it, was reverse transcribed, so expressed TCRB transcripts were what got sequenced. Libraries were prepared by immunoSEQ multiplex PCR; TCRdb keeps only in-frame clonotypes and omits some of them. Of some 500,000 clones in the sample, 10% to 12% are singletons; the top ten hold 0.035% to 0.05%. Source material: naive CD4+ T cells from blood. Receptors were obtained from a woman in her late teens or twenties in good health.

The table lists this clone with a few counts. The chain links TRBV4-1 to TRBJ1-2; D call uncertain. The CDR3 spans 12 residues. CDR1 is MGHRA, CDR2 YSYEKL, per germline. The ends were cut back, 2 bases at V and 10 bases at J, with 11 bases in the middle. CDR3: CASSQQNPPYTF. The CDR3 bases are TGCGCCAGCAGCCAACAAAACCCACCCTACACCTTC.

V is TRBV9 and J is TRBJ2-1, with 12 bases identical to TRBD2. V lost 6 bases, J lost 10 bases, and 5 bases stayed unmatched. CDR1 is SGDLS, CDR2 YYNGEE, per germline. CDR3 length equals 13 residues. The CDR3 is CASTSGRAQEQFF. In nucleotides, the CDR3 is TGTGCCAGCACTAGCGGGAGGGCCCAGGAGCAGTTCTTC. Combining the CDR3 with reference TRBV9 and TRBJ2-1 gives the whole variable domain DSGVTQTPKHLITATGQRVTLRCSPRSGDLSVYWYQQSLDQGLQFLIQYYNGEERAKGNILERFSAQQFPDLHSELNLSSLELGDSALYFCASTSGRAQEQFFGPGTRLTVL.

In this sample, this clone turned up a few times. The rearrangement links TRBV9 to TRBJ2-4, with TRBD2 as a possible D gene (5 bases). This CDR3 contains 14 residues. In germline, CDR1 is SGDLS, CDR2 YYNGEE. Between the trimmed V and J ends, which lost 0 bases and 8 bases, there was a span of 12 bases. CDR3 region: CASSVGRAADIQYF. The CDR3 DNA is TGTGCCAGCAGCGTAGGTAGAGCGGCTGACATTCAGTACTTC.

The rearrangement joins TRBV7-9 to TRBJ2-5, with unresolved D. The V end lost 1 base, the J end lost 5 bases, and 8 bases lay between the germline ends. Germline V lookup: CDR1 SEHNR, CDR2 FQNEAQ (reference sequence). This CDR3 spans 13 amino acids. The CDR3 is CASSLGAVETQYF. The CDR3 nucleotides read TGTGCCAGCAGCTTAGGCGCAGTGGAGACCCAGTACTTC.

As concerns this clone: Other DNA sequences in this specimen translate into the identical CDR3. The V and J genes are TRBV29-1 and TRBJ2-3; D is unresolved. V lost 5 bases and J lost 2, with 11 bases in between. There are 13 residues in the CDR3. CDR1 is SQVTM and CDR2 is ANQGSEA in the germline V gene. The CDR3 here is CSVRGLHTDTQYF. The CDR3, as DNA: TGCAGCGTTAGAGGCTTGCACACAGATACGCAGTATTTT.

This clone has just one count. The rearrangement uses TRBV18 and TRBJ1-2, with a possible D match to TRBD1 (5 bases). Per germline, CDR1 KGHSH and CDR2 LQKENI. Trimming pared 2 bases from V and 6 bases from J, leaving 19 bases between. This CDR3 comprises 16 residues. The CDR3 DNA reads TGTGCCAGCTCACCAGTCAGGGACGCACTTCTAGATGGCTACACCTTC. It specifies CASSPVRDALLDGYTF.

The chain links TRBV15 to TRBJ2-5, with TRBD2 matching 9 bases. The CDR3 totals 16 residues. Per the germline V gene, CDR1 is LNHNV and CDR2 is YYDKDF (reference sequence). After removal of 0 bases from V and 1 base from J, the junction contained 3 bases not matched to a gene. The DNA of the CDR3 is TGTGCCACCAGCAGAGATGGGACTAGCCGCCAAGAGACCCAGTACTTC. Protein product: CATSRDGTSRQETQYF.

This chain connects TRBV4-1 to TRBJ2-3; 9 bases agree with TRBD1. Trimming at V came to 5 bases and at J to 9 bases, leaving 18 bases not matched to a gene. Germline lookup yields CDR1 MGHRA and CDR2 YSYEKL. This CDR3 is built from 17 residues. The CDR3 spells CASSRDRALPEGATQYF. The CDR3 DNA is TGCGCCAGCAGCAGGGACAGGGCCCTCCCCGAGGGAGCGACGCAGTATTTT.

The rearrangement joins TRBV30 to TRBJ1-1; 10 bases line up with TRBD1. The CDR3 is made up of 13 amino acids. The germline gives CDR1 GTSNPN, CDR2 SVGIG (reference sequence). V trimming: 5 bases; J trimming: 1 base; junction bases outside the gene matches: 1. The chain's CDR3 is CAWGDRGNTEAFF. The CDR3 DNA reads as TGTGCCTGGGGGGACAGGGGGAACACTGAAGCTTTCTTT.

The V and J genes are TRBV7-9 and TRBJ1-4; possibly TRBD1 for D (6 bases). CDR1 and CDR2 (germline): SEHNR, FQNEAQ (reference sequence). The CDR3 sequence is 14 residues long. Trimming took off 7 bases at V and 11 bases at J, with 20 bases between the two ends. CDR3 in DNA: TGTGCCAGCACCCTCGGCGCAGGGGTACGGAAACTGTTTTTT. Translating it yields CASTLGAGVRKLFF.

V gene TRBV4-2 combines with J gene TRBJ2-3, with TRBD1 identical over 10 bases. This CDR3 region has 16 residues. V shed 1 base, J shed 2 bases, and the junction held 3 bases outside the gene matches. Germline loops: CDR1 LGHNA, CDR2 YNFKEQ. The CDR3 sequence is CASSQAGTGDTDTQYF. As DNA, the CDR3 is TGTGCCAGCAGCCAAGCCGGGACAGGGGACACAGATACGCAGTATTTT.

The gene calls are TRBV15 and TRBJ2-1; D might be TRBD2 (6 bases). CDR1 LNHNV and CDR2 YYDKDF come from the germline V gene (reference sequence). The CDR3 is 16 residues long. V gave up 1 base and J gave up 4 bases, with 14 bases separating them. The CDR3 bases are TGTGCCACCAGCAGAGTTCAGGGTGGAGGGTACAATGAGCAGTTCTTC. This gives the protein CATSRVQGGGYNEQFF.

The J gene is TRBJ1-6, the V gene TRBV5-6; no clear D. Trimming shortened V by 4 bases and J by 4 bases, and 6 bases separated the two germline ends. This CDR3 region has 13 residues. The germline V gene encodes CDR1 SGHDT and CDR2 YYEEEE. CDR3 DNA sequence: TGTGCCAGCAGCCTACTTTATAATTCACCCCTCCACTTT. Translating gives CASSLLYNSPLHF. The full variable domain, in which reference TRBV5-6 and TRBJ1-6 provide the parts outside the CDR3, is DAGVTQSPTHLIKTRGQQVTLRCSPKSGHDTVSWYQQALGQGPQFIFQYYEEEERQRGNFPDRFSGHQFPNYSSELNVNALLLGDSALYLCASSLLYNSPLHFGNGTRLTVT.

The chain combines TRBV7-9 with TRBJ2-3, with 8 bases identical to TRBD2. The trim removed 7 bases at V and 5 bases at J, leaving 11 bases unmatched. Looked up from germline, CDR1 is SEHNR and CDR2 is FQNEAQ (reference sequence). The CDR3 spans 15 residues. The CDR3 bases are TGTGCCAGCATCCTAACAGGACTAGCCGAAGATACGCAGTATTTT. Protein: CASILTGLAEDTQYF.

This clone has just a few counts. The gene calls are TRBV7-2 and TRBJ2-4; no clear D. The CDR3 loop spans 17 amino acids. Per germline, CDR1 SGHTA and CDR2 FQGNSA. V gave up 2 bases and J gave up 0 bases, with 14 bases separating them. Written as DNA, the CDR3 is TGTGCCAGCAGCTTAACCACGGCAGGCCTAGCCAAAAACATTCAGTACTTC. It codes for CASSLTTAGLAKNIQYF.

CDR3 sequence: CASSLTGGRGDTGELFF. As DNA, the CDR3 is TGTGCCAGCAGCCTTACAGGGGGACGAGGGGACACCGGGGAGCTGTTTTTT. The rearrangement links TRBV9 to TRBJ2-2; 8 bases match TRBD1. J was trimmed by 3 bases and V by 4 bases; bases with no gene match: 11. Germline values: CDR1 SGDLS, CDR2 YYNGEE. The CDR3 is 17 amino acids.

In its sample, this clone was seen a few times. The chain combines TRBV7-9 with TRBJ2-7; D is perhaps TRBD2 (6 bases). Germline CDR1 and CDR2: SEHNR and FQNEAQ (reference sequence). Trimming left V 5 bases short and J 2 bases short, with 16 bases between. The CDR3 is made up of 15 amino acids. CDR3 in amino acids: CASSLLASVTYEQYF. CDR3 nucleotide sequence: TGTGCCAGCAGCCTGCTAGCGTCAGTGACCTACGAGCAGTACTTC. Looking up the rest from reference TRBV7-9 and TRBJ2-7 gives the full variable domain: DTGVSQNPRHKITKRGQNVTFRCDPISEHNRLYWYRQTLGQGPEFLTYFQNEAQLEKSRLLSDRFSAERPKGSFSTLEIQRTEQGDSAMYLCASSLLASVTYEQYFGPGTRLTVT.

This clone came up a few times. The rearrangement joins TRBV15 to TRBJ2-3; 9 bases match TRBD2. CDR1 and CDR2 (germline): LNHNV, YYDKDF (reference sequence). The J segment lost 4 bases and the V segment lost 2 bases, leaving 7 bases of the junction unmatched. The CDR3 contains 16 residues. The CDR3 sequence: CATSRKRGVGADTQYF. In nucleotides, the CDR3 is TGTGCCACCAGCAGAAAGCGGGGGGTAGGTGCAGATACGCAGTATTTT.

This clone occurred a few times. The chain joins TRBV27 to TRBJ1-6, with D unresolved. CDR3 length: 18 residues. The V gene lost 0 bases and the J gene lost 3 bases, with 15 bases spanning the gap. Germline V gene sequence: CDR1 MNHEY, CDR2 SMNVEV (reference sequence). CDR3: CASSLSGLLDFYNSPLHF. DNA of the CDR3: TGTGCCAGCAGTTTATCGGGGTTGCTCGACTTCTATAATTCACCCCTCCACTTT.

The J gene is TRBJ2-4, the V gene TRBV5-6; no definite D call. The V and J ends lost 1 base and 0 bases respectively, with 11 bases between them. The CDR3 contains 16 residues. CDR1 and CDR2 from the germline V gene are SGHDT and YYEEEE. Here the CDR3 DNA reads TGTGCCAGCAGCTTGCTCGGTGAACTAGCCAAAAACATTCAGTACTTC. Translating it yields CASSLLGELAKNIQYF.

This clone was observed a few times. The chain couples TRBV9 to TRBJ1-2; TRBD1 matches 8 bases. CDR1 and CDR2 from the germline V gene are SGDLS and YYNGEE. V gave up 0 bases and J gave up 5 bases; unmatched junction bases: 3. The CDR3 runs to 14 residues. CDR3 region: CASSVAGTGYGYTF. In DNA, the CDR3 is TGTGCCAGCAGCGTAGCGGGGACAGGTTATGGCTACACCTTC.

The chain carries TRBV11-3 and TRBJ2-1; D not certain. Germline CDR1 SGHNT, CDR2 YENEEA. The V and J ends lost 2 bases and 6 bases respectively, with 20 bases between them. This CDR3 is 17 amino acids long. As DNA, the CDR3 is TGTGCCAGCAGCTTATCCAAATCCGGTTCGTGGTTCAATGAGCAGTTCTTC. This sequence encodes CASSLSKSGSWFNEQFF.

The chain carries TRBV25-1 and TRBJ2-3, with D perhaps matching TRBD2 (5 bases). The germline V and J ends were trimmed by 6 bases and 0 bases, with 10 bases remaining between them. This CDR3 is 14 amino acids long. The germline CDR1 and CDR2 sequences are MGHDK and SYGVNS. The chain's CDR3 is CASSTGSSTDTQYF. The CDR3 DNA reads as TGTGCCAGCAGCACGGGATCTAGCACAGATACGCAGTATTTT. Together with reference TRBV25-1 and TRBJ2-3, the CDR3 gives the full variable domain: EADIYQTPRYLVIGTGKKITLECSQTMGHDKMYWYQQDPGMELHLIHYSYGVNSTEKGDLSSESTVSRIRTEHFPLTLESARPSHTSQYLCASSTGSSTDTQYFGPGTRLTVL.

This clone was detected once. The V call is TRBV12-2, the J call TRBJ2-7; whether TRBD2, the table's D call, matches the DNA was not checked. TRBV12-2 is annotated as a pseudogene. This CDR3 is 13 amino acids long. CDR3 DNA sequence: TGTGCAAGTCGCTTAGAACGTTACTACGAGCAGTACGTC. It translates to CASRLERYYEQYV.

This clone came up a few times. V is TRBV5-4 and J is TRBJ2-5, with TRBD2 matching 13 bases. The CDR3 has 16 amino acids. Germline loops: CDR1 SGHNT, CDR2 YYREEE (reference sequence). Trimming removed 4 bases from V and 2 bases from J; junction bases left unmatched: 5. The CDR3 is CASSPRLAGGQETQYF. The CDR3, as DNA: TGTGCCAGCAGCCCGCGACTAGCGGGAGGTCAAGAGACCCAGTACTTC.